This T cell receptor (beta chain) was captured by sequencing in a study of blood T cell repertoires in COVID-19. About the research overall: Sites across the United States, Italy and Spain contributed samples from acute and convalescent COVID-19.

This clone was observed a handful of times. The repertoire was sequenced with immunoSEQ multiplex PCR; TCRdb's copy has only in-frame clones and lacks some. The sample contains about 190,000 clones, roughly nine tenths of which appear only once. Sequences were obtained from peripheral blood. This receptor was obtained from a man in his 70s with active or convalescent COVID-19.

The CDR3 DNA sequence: TGCGCCAGCAGCCAAGATAGCCGCAACACAGATACGCAGTATTTT. Translated, it gives CASSQDSRNTDTQYF. This sequence joins TRBV4-3 and TRBJ2-3, with no clear D. Per the germline V gene, CDR1 is LGHNA and CDR2 is YSLEER. There are 15 residues in the CDR3. Trimming removed 0 bases from V and 2 bases from J, with 9 bases in between.